One sample yielded the 14 T cell receptor beta chains listed below, sequenced in a study of OX40 agonist ivuxolimab in advanced cancers. Sequenced by immunoSEQ multiplex PCR; TCRdb stores in-frame clones only, minus some. The data hold roughly 29,000 clones, with 85% to 95% observed a single time. The specimen was CD4+ or CD8+ T cells sorted from blood, collected in a trial of the OX40 agonist ivuxolimab. The receptors stem from an adult with an advanced solid tumor such as melanoma, head and neck, liver or kidney cancer.

The gene calls are TRBV7-3 and TRBJ2-1; weak D call: TRBD2 (5 bases). V lost 5 bases, J lost 6 bases, and 17 bases lay in between. Germline V lookup: CDR1 SGHTA, CDR2 FQGTGA. This CDR3 contains 15 residues. The CDR3 nucleotides read TGTGCCAGCAGCCCCCTAGGAGGACGGGTCAATGAGCAGTTCTTC. Its protein is CASSPLGGRVNEQFF.

This clone was detected only once. V is TRBV5-1 and J is TRBJ2-1; 8 positions agree with TRBD1. In germline, CDR1 is SGHRS, CDR2 YFSETQ. With V trimmed by 7 bases and J by 6 bases, 12 bases remained unmatched. The length of the CDR3 is 15 residues. The CDR3 loop is CASALSRTGSNEQFF. In DNA, the CDR3 is TGCGCCAGCGCTCTCTCCCGGACAGGGTCCAATGAGCAGTTCTTC.

This clone has a single count. The J gene is TRBJ1-1, the V gene TRBV5-1; D unclear. From germline, CDR1 is SGHRS and CDR2 YFSETQ. Trimming pared 2 bases from V and 0 bases from J, leaving 11 bases between. The CDR3 sequence is 15 residues long. The CDR3 nucleotides read TGCGCCAGCAGCTTTGGCCTCACCATGAACACTGAAGCTTTCTTT. The encoded protein is CASSFGLTMNTEAFF.

The CDR3 sequence is CASSLSGIYEQYF. The DNA for the CDR3 is TGTGCCAGCAGCTTATCAGGGATCTACGAGCAGTACTTC. The V call is TRBV7-2, the J call TRBJ2-7, with a possible D match to TRBD1 (5 bases). The CDR3 sequence is 13 residues long. The germline V gene encodes CDR1 SGHTA and CDR2 FQGNSA. The V gene lost 2 bases and the J gene lost 3 bases, with 8 bases spanning the gap.

V is TRBV9 and J is TRBJ2-7; D is unresolved. This CDR3 is 14 amino acids long. With 0 bases removed from V and 3 bases from J, the gap between germline ends came to 10 bases. Germline CDR1 reads SGDLS; CDR2 reads YYNGEE. As DNA, the CDR3 is TGTGCCAGCAGCGTAGCCTACGGTGGCTACGAGCAGTACTTC. Protein product: CASSVAYGGYEQYF.

The chain has TRBV6-1 and TRBJ2-3; 10 positions agree with TRBD1. There are 18 residues in the CDR3. The germline V gene encodes CDR1 MNHNS and CDR2 SASEGT. V was clipped by 3 bases and J by 3 bases; unmatched bases: 12. CDR3 amino acids: CASSEYYRTGGSTDTQYF. DNA for the CDR3: TGTGCCAGCAGTGAGTACTACCGGACAGGGGGGTCGACAGATACGCAGTATTTT.

The V call is TRBV6-1, the J call TRBJ2-2; 12 nucleotides match TRBD2. Germline trimming cut 8 bases from V and 4 bases from J; bases unmatched to any gene: 5. The germline V gene has CDR1 MNHNS and CDR2 SASEGT. The length of the CDR3 is 15 residues. CDR3: CASARLAGVTGELFF. CDR3 bases: TGTGCCAGCGCCAGACTAGCGGGAGTCACCGGGGAGCTGTTTTTT.

This clone occurred once. CDR3 sequence reads: CASSLDRAGGPMEQYF. CDR3 in DNA: TGTGCCAGCAGCTTAGATCGAGCGGGGGGCCCTATGGAGCAGTACTTC. This sequence joins TRBV7-6 and TRBJ2-7, with 9 bases matching TRBD2. V dropped 1 base and J dropped 7; count of bases not matched to a gene: 11. CDR3 length: 16 residues. The V gene's germline CDR1 is SGHVS and CDR2 FNYEAQ. The whole variable domain, remainder taken from reference TRBV7-6 and TRBJ2-7, is GAGVSQSPRYKVTKRGQDVALRCDPISGHVSLYWYRQALGQGPEFLTYFNYEAQQDKSGLPNDRFSAERPEGSISTLTIQRTEQRDSAMYRCASSLDRAGGPMEQYFGPGTRLTVT.

The chain joins TRBV7-3 to TRBJ1-1; D is unresolved. CDR3 length: 13 residues. V gave up 2 bases and J gave up 4 bases, with 8 bases separating them. Germline assignment: CDR1 SGHTA and CDR2 FQGTGA. CDR3 region: CASSLAHGTEAFF. The CDR3 nucleotides are TGTGCCAGCAGCTTAGCACACGGCACTGAAGCTTTCTTT.

This chain uses TRBV6-1 with TRBJ2-7; D gene ambiguous. The CDR3 runs to 14 residues. Trimming removed 5 bases from V and 0 bases from J, with 11 bases in between. CDR1 is MNHNS and CDR2 is SASEGT in the germline V gene. The CDR3 is CASSPGYDSYEQYF. DNA of the CDR3: TGTGCCAGCAGTCCTGGTTACGACTCCTACGAGCAGTACTTC.

The V and J genes are TRBV6-1 and TRBJ2-2; D perhaps matches TRBD1 (5 bases). The CDR3 covers 12 residues. CDR1 is MNHNS, CDR2 SASEGT, per germline. Between the trimmed V and J ends, which lost 3 bases and 12 bases, there was a span of 11 bases. The CDR3 nucleotides are TGTGCCAGCAGTGACTACCAGGGAAAGCTGTTTTTT. Residues: CASSDYQGKLFF.

This chain links TRBV29-1 with TRBJ2-5; D perhaps matches TRBD1 (5 bases). The CDR3 consists of 13 residues. The germline CDR1 and CDR2 sequences are SQVTM and ANQGSEA. The germline V and J ends were trimmed by 2 bases and 4 bases, with 11 bases remaining between them. CDR3 sequence (DNA): TGCAGCGTTGAAACCGGGCAGGGAGAGACCCAGTACTTC. It is translated as CSVETGQGETQYF.

The CDR3 spells CASSPRTGDQPQHF. DNA for the CDR3: TGTGCCAGCAGCCCCCGGACAGGGGATCAGCCCCAGCATTTT. This chain joins TRBV7-8 and TRBJ1-5; TRBD1 aligns across 9 bases. V shed 5 bases, J shed 5 bases, and the junction held 4 bases outside the gene matches. Germline CDR1 is SGHVS and CDR2 is FQNEAQ. This CDR3 has 14 amino acids.

The chain joins TRBV7-2 to TRBJ2-4, with D uncertain. The CDR3 loop spans 16 amino acids. With 1 base removed from V and 1 base from J, the gap between germline ends came to 11 bases. Per the germline V gene, CDR1 is SGHTA and CDR2 is FQGNSA. The CDR3 coding sequence is TGTGCCAGCAGCTTAGGTCGCTTACCCGCCAAAAACATTCAGTACTTC. It is translated as CASSLGRLPAKNIQYF.